The 6 T cell receptor beta chains below come from one sample, sequenced in a study of blood T cell repertoires in COVID-19. Using immunoSEQ multiplex PCR, the repertoire was profiled, and TCRdb retains in-frame clones only, with some absent. Here the sample spans 150,000 to 200,000 clones, around nine tenths being singletons. Source material: peripheral blood. The receptors were gathered from a man between 18 and 35 years old with active or convalescent COVID-19.

CDR3 DNA: TGTGCCAGCAGTTTAAGGGCAGACAGGTACACCATATATTTT. This translates into CASSLRADRYTIYF. This chain joins TRBV28 and TRBJ1-3, with TRBD1 as a possible D gene (6 bases). Trimming took off 2 bases at V and 8 bases at J, with 13 bases between the two ends. Germline CDR1 MDHEN, CDR2 SYDVKM. This CDR3 is built from 14 residues.

The chain links TRBV7-2 to TRBJ1-1; 8 bases fit TRBD1. This CDR3 contains 13 residues. J lost 7 bases, V lost 5 bases, and 6 bases had no gene match. Germline assignment: CDR1 SGHTA and CDR2 FQGNSA. CDR3 in DNA: TGTGCCAGCAGCCAGGACAGGGTGCTTGAAGCTTTCTTT. Translation: CASSQDRVLEAFF.

The chain couples TRBV2 to TRBJ1-4; 8 bases are shared with TRBD1. Looked up from germline, CDR1 is SNHLY and CDR2 is FYNNEI. V was clipped by 6 bases and J by 8 bases; unmatched bases: 8. The CDR3 runs 14 residues. This CDR3 reads CASSLGQGGEKLFF. As DNA, the CDR3 is TGTGCCAGCAGCCTTGGACAGGGAGGCGAAAAACTGTTTTTT.

The chain couples TRBV6-5 to TRBJ1-4; D gene uncertain. Germline CDR1 is MNHEY and CDR2 is SVGAGI. Trimming took off 9 bases at V and 0 bases at J, with 8 bases between the two ends. The CDR3 contains 13 residues. CDR3 loop: CASRTSTNEKLFF. The CDR3 region has the DNA TGTGCCAGTAGAACTTCAACTAATGAAAAACTGTTTTTT.

This clone was seen a single time. This chain links TRBV30 with TRBJ1-5; no reliable D call. Trimming shortened V by 3 bases and J by 7 bases, and 10 bases separated the two germline ends. This CDR3 is 12 amino acids long. Germline CDR1 GTSNPN, CDR2 SVGIG (reference sequence). DNA for the CDR3: TGTGCCTGGAGCCCCGGGAGGCAGCCCCAGCATTTT. Encoded protein: CAWSPGRQPQHF.

This clone showed up just once. The J gene is TRBJ2-7, the V gene TRBV9, with 8 bases identical to TRBD2. The V gene end was trimmed by 3 bases and the J gene end by 5 bases; junction bases not matched to a gene: 7. Germline V CDR1 and CDR2: SGDLS, YYNGEE. The CDR3 spans 14 residues. For the CDR3, the DNA is TGTGCCAGCAGCGGGACTAGCCTGAAAGACGAGCAGTACTTC. Translated: CASSGTSLKDEQYF.